The 20 T cell receptor beta chains in this list originate from one sample, sequenced in a study of blood T cells in healthy people across ages. Primed by a sample-barcoded 5' primer and a J-beta primer mix, a second PCR proceeded for about 6 to 11 cycles. TCRdb passed the 5' RACE reads through MiXCR, listing each CDR3 protein once. The sample carries about 1,500,000 distinct CDR3 sequences, about 28% recorded once. Sequenced sample: blood. The receptors were gathered from a woman between 25 and 40 years old in good health.

This clonotype has more than one count but fewer than ten. The genes are TRBV15 and TRBJ2-5; D may be TRBD2 (6 bases). This CDR3 is built from 13 residues. V was clipped by 3 bases and J by 1 base, with 6 bases between them. CDR1 is LNHNV and CDR2 is YYDKDF in the germline V gene (reference sequence). For the CDR3, the DNA is TGTGCCACCAGCAGGGGACTCCAAGAGACCCAGTACTTC. It is translated as CATSRGLQETQYF.

This chain uses TRBV10-3 with TRBJ2-3; TRBD2 agrees at 13 bases. The CDR3 has 18 residues. The V and J ends lost 5 bases and 4 bases, in that order; junction bases with no gene match: 12. From germline, CDR1 is ENHRY and CDR2 SYGVKD. The CDR3 reads CAISLDTSGRARADTQYF. The DNA for the CDR3 is TGTGCCATCAGTCTCGATACTAGCGGGAGGGCCAGGGCAGATACGCAGTATTTT.

This clonotype was detected only a few times. The rearrangement joins TRBV7-8 to TRBJ2-7; no reliable D call. Trimming took off 5 bases at V and 2 bases at J, with 19 bases between the two ends. This CDR3 comprises 16 residues. Germline CDR1 is SGHVS and CDR2 is FQNEAQ. This chain's CDR3 is CASSPQTVTLPYEQYF. The CDR3 DNA reads as TGTGCCAGCAGCCCCCAAACGGTGACCCTCCCCTACGAGCAGTACTTC.

V and J are TRBV5-1 and TRBJ1-1; 10 positions match TRBD1. The CDR3 contains 15 residues. Germline trimming cut 4 bases from V and 4 bases from J; bases unmatched to any gene: 7. The V gene's germline CDR1 is SGHRS and CDR2 YFSETQ. The CDR3 DNA follows: TGCGCCAGCAGCGCGGGACAGGGGTGGATCACTGAAGCTTTCTTT. As protein: CASSAGQGWITEAFF.

In this sample, this clonotype turned up many times. The rearrangement uses TRBV10-3 and TRBJ2-7; 7 bases fit TRBD2. The CDR3 contains 14 residues. In germline, CDR1 is ENHRY, CDR2 SYGVKD. V lost 10 bases, J lost 3 bases, and 12 bases stayed unmatched. CDR3 sequence reads: CATWEGFDNYEQYF. The CDR3 DNA sequence: TGTGCCACCTGGGAGGGTTTCGATAACTACGAGCAGTACTTC.

This clonotype turned up a few times. The chain couples TRBV6-5 to TRBJ2-1; 10 bases are shared with TRBD2. The trim removed 7 bases at V and 6 bases at J, leaving 6 bases unmatched. CDR3 length: 14 amino acids. The germline V gene encodes CDR1 MNHEY and CDR2 SVGAGI. CDR3 sequence (DNA): TGTGCCAGCAATCGAGCGGGAGGGATCAATGAGCAGTTCTTC. This translates into CASNRAGGINEQFF.

A few counts support this clonotype. A read error is possible here, since a much larger clone lies one base away. This chain links TRBV12-3 or TRBV12-4 with TRBJ2-7, with D possibly being TRBD1 (6 bases). Trimming left V 3 bases short and J 9 bases short, with 15 bases between. The CDR3 is made up of 13 amino acids. CDR3 in DNA: TGTGCCAGCAGTTTCGGCAGGGGTGGGGGGCAGTACTTC. Translating gives CASSFGRGGGQYF.

Only a few counts were recorded for this clonotype. The chain employs TRBV12-3 or TRBV12-4 and TRBJ2-7, with TRBD1 matching 7 bases. With V trimmed by 2 bases and J by 0 bases, 7 bases remained unmatched. The CDR3 loop spans 16 amino acids. As DNA, the CDR3 is TGTGCCAGCAGTTTAATATGGACAGGTTTCTCCTACGAGCAGTACTTC. This encodes CASSLIWTGFSYEQYF.

This clonotype has just a few counts. This rearrangement joins TRBV5-1 to TRBJ2-7; TRBD2 matches at 9 bases. Losses at the gene ends were 2 bases for V and 0 bases for J; bases not matched to a gene: 6. The CDR3 sequence is 16 residues long. Germline lookup yields CDR1 SGHRS and CDR2 YFSETQ. The CDR3 region is CASSFYTSGPSYEQYF. The DNA of the CDR3 is TGCGCCAGCAGCTTTTATACTAGCGGGCCCTCCTACGAGCAGTACTTC.

This clonotype was picked up a small number of times. J is TRBJ1-2 and V is TRBV10-3; 9 positions agree with TRBD1. The CDR3 contains 14 residues. Germline lookup yields CDR1 ENHRY and CDR2 SYGVKD. Germline trimming cut 3 bases from V and 6 bases from J; bases unmatched to any gene: 5. The DNA for the CDR3 is TGTGCCATCAGTGACGGGGACAGGGTAAATGGCTACACCTTC. Amino acid sequence: CAISDGDRVNGYTF.

Notes on this clonotype: The junction shows a germline mismatch at one end, possibly a read error. The chain has TRBV4-3 and TRBJ2-3; D is ambiguous. Per the germline V gene, CDR1 is LGHNA and CDR2 is YSLEER. The CDR3 has 14 residues. CDR3 coding DNA: TGCGCCAGCAGCCAAGATCCGCGCACAGATGCGCAGTATTTT. It is translated as CASSQDPRTDAQYF.

The chain recombines TRBV5-1 with TRBJ2-3; no firm D call. V dropped 2 bases and J dropped 7 bases, with 17 bases sitting between them. Germline CDR1 reads SGHRS; CDR2 reads YFSETQ. This CDR3 is 15 amino acids long. The CDR3 DNA sequence: TGCGCCAGCAGCTTCCAATCAGGCAAAACATATACGCAGTATTTT. This encodes CASSFQSGKTYTQYF. The full variable domain, with the rest looked up from reference TRBV5-1 and TRBJ2-3, is KAGVTQTPRYLIKTRGQQVTLSCSPISGHRSVSWYQQTPGQGLQFLFEYFSETQRNKGNFPGRFSGRQFSNSRSEMNVSTLELGDSALYLCASSFQSGKTYTQYFGPGTRLTVL.

This clonotype was seen just once. This may be a read error, as it is one base from a much larger clone. The chain links TRBV5-1 to TRBJ2-4; D is tentatively TRBD1 or TRBD2 (6 bases each). This CDR3 is 15 amino acids long. Germline CDR1 reads SGHRS; CDR2 reads YFSETQ. V gave up 0 bases and J gave up 13 bases, with 20 bases separating them. The DNA of the CDR3 is TGCGCCAGCAGCTTGGACAGGGCGGGGCCTCTGAAACAGTACTTC. This codes for CASSLDRAGPLKQYF.

This clonotype was seen more than once but under ten times. The chain links TRBV9 to TRBJ2-1, with D tentatively TRBD2 (6 bases). Germline CDR1 is SGDLS and CDR2 is YYNGEE. V was shortened by 3 bases and J by 5 bases, with 15 bases between the two germline ends. The CDR3 extends over 15 amino acids. CDR3 region: CASSAWGREDNEQFF. The DNA of the CDR3 is TGTGCCAGCAGCGCCTGGGGCAGGGAGGACAATGAGCAGTTCTTC.

This clonotype was observed a few times. The chain has TRBV29-1 and TRBJ1-2, with D possibly TRBD1 on 6 matching bases. The length of the CDR3 is 13 residues. The germline gives CDR1 SQVTM, CDR2 ANQGSEA. Between the trimmed V and J ends, which lost 6 bases and 0 bases, there was a span of 11 bases. CDR3 coding DNA: TGCAGCGTGAGGACAGAGACTAACTATGGCTACACCTTC. As protein: CSVRTETNYGYTF.

At least ten counts were recorded for this clonotype. This sequence joins TRBV7-2 and TRBJ2-7, with D tentatively TRBD2 (5 bases). Germline CDR1 is SGHTA and CDR2 is FQGNSA. The CDR3 is 15 residues long. The V end was cut by 5 bases, the J end by 1 base, with 15 bases between. The DNA of the CDR3 is TGTGCCAGCAGCCACGGACGGGAATCTTCCTACGAGCAGTACTTC. Residues: CASSHGRESSYEQYF.

This clonotype appeared many times. The chain couples TRBV28 to TRBJ1-4; D call uncertain. Germline CDR1 is MDHEN and CDR2 is SYDVKM. V lost 2 bases and J lost 4, with 2 bases in between. This CDR3 region has 12 residues. CDR3 sequence (DNA): TGTGCCAGCAGTTTAGTTAATGAAAAACTGTTTTTT. Its translation: CASSLVNEKLFF.

This clonotype has a count of ten or more. V and J are TRBV6-5 and TRBJ2-1; TRBD2 agrees at 11 bases. CDR1 is MNHEY and CDR2 is SVGAGI in the germline V gene. There are 16 residues in the CDR3. V lost 6 bases, J lost 3 bases, and 7 bases stayed unmatched. The CDR3 sequence: CASSQEGLADYNEQFF. The DNA for the CDR3 is TGTGCCAGCAGCCAGGAGGGACTAGCGGACTACAATGAGCAGTTCTTC.

The chain is built from TRBV20-1 and TRBJ1-5; TRBD1 might be the D (5 bases). The ends were cut back, 5 bases at V and 0 bases at J, with 11 bases in the middle. The germline V gene encodes CDR1 DFQATT and CDR2 SNEGSKA (reference sequence). CDR3 length: 14 residues. CDR3 nucleotides: TGCAGTGCTCCGGTGGGGGTTAGCAATCAGCCCCAGCATTTT. It translates to CSAPVGVSNQPQHF.

This chain links TRBV6-1 with TRBJ2-3, with 11 bases lining up with TRBD2. The ends lost 1 base at V and 4 bases at J; junction bases unmatched: 13. The CDR3 sequence is 19 residues long. Germline V gene lookup returns CDR1 MNHNS and CDR2 SASEGT. The CDR3 spells CASSEEGRLAGLGADTQYF. The CDR3 DNA sequence: TGTGCCAGCAGTGAAGAAGGGCGACTAGCGGGGTTGGGTGCAGATACGCAGTATTTT.